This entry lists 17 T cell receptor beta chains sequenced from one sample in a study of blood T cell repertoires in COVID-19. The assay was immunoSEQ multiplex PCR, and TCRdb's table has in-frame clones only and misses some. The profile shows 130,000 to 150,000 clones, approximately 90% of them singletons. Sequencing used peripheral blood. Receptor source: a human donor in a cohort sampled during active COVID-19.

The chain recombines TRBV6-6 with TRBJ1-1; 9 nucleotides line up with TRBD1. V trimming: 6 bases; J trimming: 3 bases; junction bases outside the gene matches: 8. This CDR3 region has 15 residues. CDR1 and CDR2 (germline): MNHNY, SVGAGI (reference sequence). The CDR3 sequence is CASRKNRQGDTEAFF. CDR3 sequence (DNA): TGTGCCAGCAGAAAAAACCGACAGGGGGACACTGAAGCTTTCTTT.

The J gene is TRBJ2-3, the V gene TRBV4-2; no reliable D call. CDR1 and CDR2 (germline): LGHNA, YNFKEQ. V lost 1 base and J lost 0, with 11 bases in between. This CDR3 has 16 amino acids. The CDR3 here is CASSQAPKPSTDTQYF. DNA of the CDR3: TGTGCCAGCAGCCAAGCTCCTAAGCCTAGCACAGATACGCAGTATTTT.

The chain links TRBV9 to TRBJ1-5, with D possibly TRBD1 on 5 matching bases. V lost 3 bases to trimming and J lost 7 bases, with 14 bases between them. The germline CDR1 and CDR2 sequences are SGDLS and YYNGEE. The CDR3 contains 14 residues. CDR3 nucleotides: TGTGCCAGCAGCGCCGGGGGGGTCTGGCAGCCCCAGCATTTT. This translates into CASSAGGVWQPQHF.

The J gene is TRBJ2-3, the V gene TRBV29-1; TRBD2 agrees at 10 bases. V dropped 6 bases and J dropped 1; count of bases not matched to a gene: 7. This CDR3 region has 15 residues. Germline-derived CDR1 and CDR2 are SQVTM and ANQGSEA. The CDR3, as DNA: TGCAGCGTACTACCGCTAGCGGGGGGCACAGATACGCAGTATTTT. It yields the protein CSVLPLAGGTDTQYF.

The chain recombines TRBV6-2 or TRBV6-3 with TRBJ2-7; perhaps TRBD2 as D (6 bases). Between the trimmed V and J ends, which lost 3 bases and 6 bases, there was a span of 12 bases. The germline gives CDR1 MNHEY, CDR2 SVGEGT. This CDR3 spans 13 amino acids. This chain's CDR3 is CASSYQRVGEQYF. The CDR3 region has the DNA TGTGCCAGCAGTTATCAGCGGGTGGGCGAGCAGTACTTC.

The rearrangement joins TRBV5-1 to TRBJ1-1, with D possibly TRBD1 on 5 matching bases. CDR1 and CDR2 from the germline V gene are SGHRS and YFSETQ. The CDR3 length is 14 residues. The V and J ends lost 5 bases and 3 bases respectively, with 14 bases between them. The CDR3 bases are TGCGCCAGCAGAAGTGGGGCGGTGGACACTGAAGCTTTCTTT. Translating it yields CASRSGAVDTEAFF.

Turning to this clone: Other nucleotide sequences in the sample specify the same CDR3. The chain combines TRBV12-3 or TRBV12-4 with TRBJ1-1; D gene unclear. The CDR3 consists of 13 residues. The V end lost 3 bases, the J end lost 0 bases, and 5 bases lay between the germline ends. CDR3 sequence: CASSLQVNTEAFF. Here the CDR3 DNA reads TGTGCCAGCAGTTTGCAGGTGAACACTGAAGCTTTCTTT.

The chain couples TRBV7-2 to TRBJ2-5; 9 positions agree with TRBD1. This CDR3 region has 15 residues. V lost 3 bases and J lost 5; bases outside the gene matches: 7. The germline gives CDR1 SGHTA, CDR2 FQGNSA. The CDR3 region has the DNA TGTGCCAGCAGCTTTTCCACAGGGGGCTTTGAGACCCAGTACTTC. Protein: CASSFSTGGFETQYF. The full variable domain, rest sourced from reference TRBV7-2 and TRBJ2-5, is GAGVSQSPSNKVTEKGKDVELRCDPISGHTALYWYRQSLGQGLEFLIYFQGNSAPDKSGLPSDRFSAERTGGSVSTLTIQRTQQEDSAVYLCASSFSTGGFETQYFGPGTRLLVL.

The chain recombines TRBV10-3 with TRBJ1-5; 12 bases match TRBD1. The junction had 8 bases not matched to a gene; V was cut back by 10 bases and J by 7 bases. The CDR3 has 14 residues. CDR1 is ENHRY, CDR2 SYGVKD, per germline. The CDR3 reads CATKGQGAPQPQHF. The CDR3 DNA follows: TGTGCCACGAAGGGACAGGGGGCTCCGCAGCCCCAGCATTTT.

The CDR3: CASGLVRDTLEEGIQYF. In nucleotides, the CDR3 is TGTGCTAGTGGTTTGGTGAGGGACACCCTAGAAGAAGGCATTCAGTACTTC. The chain combines TRBV12-5 with TRBJ2-4; maybe TRBD1 (6 bases). The CDR3 contains 17 residues. Germline CDR1 and CDR2: LGHNT and FRNRAP. V was shortened by 0 bases and J by 9 bases, with 21 bases between the two germline ends. Full variable domain (remainder filled in from reference TRBV12-5 and TRBJ2-4): DARVTQTPRHKVTEMGQEVTMRCQPILGHNTVFWYRQTMMQGLELLAYFRNRAPLDDSGMPKDRFSAEMPDATLATLKIQPSEPRDSAVYFCASGLVRDTLEEGIQYFGAGTRLSVL.

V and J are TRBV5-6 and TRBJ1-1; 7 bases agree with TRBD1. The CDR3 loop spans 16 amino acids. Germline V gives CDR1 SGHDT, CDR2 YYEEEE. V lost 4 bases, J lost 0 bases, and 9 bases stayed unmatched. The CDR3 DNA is TGTGCCAGCAGCCCGGGGACAGACCTCATGAACACTGAAGCTTTCTTT. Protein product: CASSPGTDLMNTEAFF.

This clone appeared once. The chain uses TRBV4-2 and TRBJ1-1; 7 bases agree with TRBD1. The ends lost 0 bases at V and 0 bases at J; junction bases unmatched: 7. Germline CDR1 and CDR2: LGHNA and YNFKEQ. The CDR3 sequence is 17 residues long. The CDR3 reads CASSQETGEPMNTEAFF. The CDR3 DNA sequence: TGTGCCAGCAGCCAAGAAACAGGGGAACCAATGAACACTGAAGCTTTCTTT.

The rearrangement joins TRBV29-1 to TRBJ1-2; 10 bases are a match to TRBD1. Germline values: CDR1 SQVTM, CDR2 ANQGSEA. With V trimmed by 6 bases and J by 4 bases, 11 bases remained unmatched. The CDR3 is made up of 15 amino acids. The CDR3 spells CSVVTRDRGGYGYTF. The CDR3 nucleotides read TGCAGCGTCGTGACAAGGGACAGGGGTGGCTATGGCTACACCTTC. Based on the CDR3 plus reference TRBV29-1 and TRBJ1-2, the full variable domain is SAVISQKPSRDICQRGTSLTIQCQVDSQVTMMFWYRQQPGQSLTLIATANQGSEATYESGFVIDKFPISRPNLTFSTLTVSNMSPEDSSIYLCSVVTRDRGGYGYTFGSGTRLTVV.

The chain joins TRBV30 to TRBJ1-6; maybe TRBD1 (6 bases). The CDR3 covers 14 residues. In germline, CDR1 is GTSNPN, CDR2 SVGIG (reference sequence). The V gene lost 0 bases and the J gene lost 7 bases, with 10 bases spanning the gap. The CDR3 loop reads CAWSVQRGNSPLHF. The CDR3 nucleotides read TGTGCCTGGAGTGTACAGAGGGGGAATTCACCCCTCCACTTT.

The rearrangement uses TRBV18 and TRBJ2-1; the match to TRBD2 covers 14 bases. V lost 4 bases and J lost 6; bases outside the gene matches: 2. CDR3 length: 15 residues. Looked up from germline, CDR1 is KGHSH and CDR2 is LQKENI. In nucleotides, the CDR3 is TGTGCCAGCTCACGAGGACTAGCGGGGGGCAATGAGCAGTTCTTC. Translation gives CASSRGLAGGNEQFF.

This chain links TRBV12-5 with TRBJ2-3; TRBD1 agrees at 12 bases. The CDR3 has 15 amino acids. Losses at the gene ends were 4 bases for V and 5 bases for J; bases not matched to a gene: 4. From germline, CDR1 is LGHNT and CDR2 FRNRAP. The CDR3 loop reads CASGWGQGAVDTQYF. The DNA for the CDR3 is TGTGCTAGTGGTTGGGGACAGGGGGCCGTAGATACGCAGTATTTT.

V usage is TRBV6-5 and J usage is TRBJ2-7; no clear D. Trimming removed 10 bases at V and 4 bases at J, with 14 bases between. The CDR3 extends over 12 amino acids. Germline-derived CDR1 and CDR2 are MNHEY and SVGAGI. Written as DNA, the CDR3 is TGTGCCATCCACGGTTTTCCTTACGAGCAGTACTTC. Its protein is CAIHGFPYEQYF.